This passage covers 5 T cell receptor beta chains from one sample sequenced in a study of T cells in localized non-small cell lung cancer. Here immunoSEQ multiplex PCR was the method, and the copy in TCRdb shows in-frame clones only, minus some. Here the sample spans 78,000 or so clones, 84% being singletons. The sample was peripheral blood, taken before any cancer treatment. The receptor source for this set is a man aged 40 to 75 with stage I lung adenocarcinoma.

The V and J genes are TRBV30 and TRBJ1-4, with unresolved D. The CDR3 runs 17 residues. The V gene's germline CDR1 is GTSNPN and CDR2 SVGIG (reference sequence). The V gene lost 0 bases and the J gene lost 5 bases, with 19 bases spanning the gap. In DNA, the CDR3 is TGTGCCTGGAGTGTACCGGAAGCCGGGATTCGAAATGAAAAACTGTTTTTT. It encodes CAWSVPEAGIRNEKLFF.

This clone was seen only once. V usage is TRBV19 and J usage is TRBJ1-2, with D hard to call. Germline assignment: CDR1 LNHDA and CDR2 SQIVND (reference sequence). This CDR3 is built from 15 residues. The V end was cut by 3 bases, the J end by 8 bases, with 19 bases between. As DNA, the CDR3 is TGTGCCAGTAGTATCCGACAAGGTGCAGTCTACGGCTACACCTTC. It yields the protein CASSIRQGAVYGYTF.

This sequence joins TRBV5-6 and TRBJ2-1, with D possibly TRBD1 on 6 matching bases. This CDR3 contains 14 residues. Trimming took off 4 bases at V and 4 bases at J, with 12 bases between the two ends. Germline-derived CDR1 and CDR2 are SGHDT and YYEEEE. CDR3 residues: CASSDWTAYNEQFF. Written as DNA, the CDR3 is TGTGCCAGCAGCGATTGGACAGCTTACAATGAGCAGTTCTTC.

This chain connects TRBV5-1 to TRBJ2-3, with D possibly TRBD2 on 6 matching bases. CDR1 SGHRS and CDR2 YFSETQ come from the germline V gene. The CDR3 contains 13 residues. V was cut by 4 bases and J by 6 bases, with 12 bases left in between. DNA for the CDR3: TGCGCCAGCAGCCCCAATGGAGGGGATACGCAGTATTTT. This sequence encodes CASSPNGGDTQYF.

The chain joins TRBV2 to TRBJ1-1; a possible D gene is TRBD1 (5 bases). The length of the CDR3 is 16 residues. Trimming cost V 1 base and J 5 bases, with 17 bases left between them. The germline CDR1 and CDR2 sequences are SNHLY and FYNNEI. CDR3 nucleotide sequence: TGTGCCAGCAGTGAAGGGGAGACAGCTTTTGGGACTGAAGCTTTCTTT. Its translation is CASSEGETAFGTEAFF. Full variable domain (missing parts from reference TRBV2 and TRBJ1-1): EPEVTQTPSHQVTQMGQEVILRCVPISNHLYFYWYRQILGQKVEFLVSFYNNEISEKSEIFDDQFSVERPDGSNFTLKIRSTKLEDSAMYFCASSEGETAFGTEAFFGQGTRLTVV.